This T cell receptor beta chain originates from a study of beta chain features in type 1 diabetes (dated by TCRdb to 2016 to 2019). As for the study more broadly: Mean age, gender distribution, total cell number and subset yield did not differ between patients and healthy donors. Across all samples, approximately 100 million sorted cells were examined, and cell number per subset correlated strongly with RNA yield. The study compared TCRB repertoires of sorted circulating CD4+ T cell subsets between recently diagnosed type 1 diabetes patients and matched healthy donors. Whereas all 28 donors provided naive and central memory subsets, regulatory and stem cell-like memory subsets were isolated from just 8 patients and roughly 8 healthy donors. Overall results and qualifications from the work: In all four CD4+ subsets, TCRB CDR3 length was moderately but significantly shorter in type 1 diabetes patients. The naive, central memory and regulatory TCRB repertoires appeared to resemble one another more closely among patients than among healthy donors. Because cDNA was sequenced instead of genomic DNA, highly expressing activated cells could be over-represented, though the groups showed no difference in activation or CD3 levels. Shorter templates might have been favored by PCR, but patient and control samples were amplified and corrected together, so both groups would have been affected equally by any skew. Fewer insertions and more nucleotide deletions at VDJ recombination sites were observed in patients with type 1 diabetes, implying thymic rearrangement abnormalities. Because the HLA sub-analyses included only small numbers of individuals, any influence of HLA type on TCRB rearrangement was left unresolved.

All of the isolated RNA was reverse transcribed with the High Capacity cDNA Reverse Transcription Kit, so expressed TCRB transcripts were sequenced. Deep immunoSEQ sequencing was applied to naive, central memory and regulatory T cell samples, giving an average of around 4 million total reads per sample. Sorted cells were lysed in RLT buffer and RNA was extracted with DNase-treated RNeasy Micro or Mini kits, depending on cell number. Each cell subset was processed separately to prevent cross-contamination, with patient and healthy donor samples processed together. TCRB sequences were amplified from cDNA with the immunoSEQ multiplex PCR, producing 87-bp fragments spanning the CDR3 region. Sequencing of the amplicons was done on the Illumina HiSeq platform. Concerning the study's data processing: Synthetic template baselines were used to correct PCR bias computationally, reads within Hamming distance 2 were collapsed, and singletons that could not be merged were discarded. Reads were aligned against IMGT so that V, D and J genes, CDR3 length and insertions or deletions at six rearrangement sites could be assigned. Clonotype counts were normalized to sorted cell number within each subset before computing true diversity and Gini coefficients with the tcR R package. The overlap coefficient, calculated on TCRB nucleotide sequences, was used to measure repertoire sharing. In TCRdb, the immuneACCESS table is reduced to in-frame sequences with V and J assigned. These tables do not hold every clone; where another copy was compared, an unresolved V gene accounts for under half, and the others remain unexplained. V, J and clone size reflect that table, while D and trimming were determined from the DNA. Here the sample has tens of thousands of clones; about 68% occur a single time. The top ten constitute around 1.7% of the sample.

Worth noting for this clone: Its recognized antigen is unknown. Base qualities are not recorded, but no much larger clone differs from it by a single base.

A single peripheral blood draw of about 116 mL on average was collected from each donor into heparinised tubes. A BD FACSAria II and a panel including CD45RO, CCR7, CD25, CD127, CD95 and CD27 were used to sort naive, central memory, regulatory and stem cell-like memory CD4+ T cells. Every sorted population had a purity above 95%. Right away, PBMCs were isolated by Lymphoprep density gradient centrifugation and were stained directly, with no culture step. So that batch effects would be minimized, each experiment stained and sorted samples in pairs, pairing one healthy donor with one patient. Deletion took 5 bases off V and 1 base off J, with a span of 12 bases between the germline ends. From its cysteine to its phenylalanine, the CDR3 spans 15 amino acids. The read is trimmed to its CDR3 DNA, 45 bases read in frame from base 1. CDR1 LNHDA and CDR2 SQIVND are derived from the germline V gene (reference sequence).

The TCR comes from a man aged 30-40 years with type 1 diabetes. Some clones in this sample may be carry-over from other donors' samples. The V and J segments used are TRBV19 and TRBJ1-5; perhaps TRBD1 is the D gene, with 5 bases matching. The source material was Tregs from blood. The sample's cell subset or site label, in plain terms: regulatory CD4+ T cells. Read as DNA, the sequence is TGTGCCAGTAGTCTTGACAGATTGAGCAATCAGCCCCAGCATTTT. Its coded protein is CASSLDRLSNQPQHF.